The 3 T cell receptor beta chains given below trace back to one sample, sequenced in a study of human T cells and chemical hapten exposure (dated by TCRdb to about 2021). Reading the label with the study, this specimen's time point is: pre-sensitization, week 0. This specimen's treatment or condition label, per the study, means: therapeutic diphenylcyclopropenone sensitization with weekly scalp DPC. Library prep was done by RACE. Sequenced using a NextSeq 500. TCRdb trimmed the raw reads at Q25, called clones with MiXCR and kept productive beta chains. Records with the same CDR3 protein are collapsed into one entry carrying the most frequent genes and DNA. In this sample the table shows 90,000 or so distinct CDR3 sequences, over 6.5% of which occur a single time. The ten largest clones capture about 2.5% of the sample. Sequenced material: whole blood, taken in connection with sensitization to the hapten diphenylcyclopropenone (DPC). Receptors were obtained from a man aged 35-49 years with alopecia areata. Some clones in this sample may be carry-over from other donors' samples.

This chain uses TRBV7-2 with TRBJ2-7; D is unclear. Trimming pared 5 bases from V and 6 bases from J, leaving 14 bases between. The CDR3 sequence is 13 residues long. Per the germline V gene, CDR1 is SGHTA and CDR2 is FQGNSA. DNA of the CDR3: TGTGCCAGCAGCCCCTTCATAGCTCGCGAGCAGTACTTC. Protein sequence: CASSPFIAREQYF.

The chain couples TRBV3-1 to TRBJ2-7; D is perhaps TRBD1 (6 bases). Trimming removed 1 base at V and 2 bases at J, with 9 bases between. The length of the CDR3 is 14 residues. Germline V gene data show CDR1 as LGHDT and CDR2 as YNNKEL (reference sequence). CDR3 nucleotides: TGTGCCAGCAGCCAAGCAGGGACACCCTACGAGCAGTACTTC. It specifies CASSQAGTPYEQYF.

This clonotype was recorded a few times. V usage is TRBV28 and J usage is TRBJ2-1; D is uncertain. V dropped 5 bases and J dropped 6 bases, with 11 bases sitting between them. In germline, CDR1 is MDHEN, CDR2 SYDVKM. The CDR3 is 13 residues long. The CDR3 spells CASSRTVLNEQFF. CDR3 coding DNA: TGTGCCAGCAGTAGGACGGTCCTCAATGAGCAGTTCTTC.